These T cell receptor beta chains were read from a single sample in a study of T cell changes during pregnancy in multiple sclerosis. Some clones are missing from TCRdb's copy, which holds only in-frame ones; the method was immunoSEQ multiplex PCR. The repertoire holds 45,000 to 55,000 clones, with approximately 92% as singletons. The sequenced sample was CD4+ T cells from peripheral blood mononuclear cells, obtained in the second trimester of pregnancy. The source is a female donor in good health, enrolled as a control in a pregnancy study. CDR3s include the opening cysteine and the closing phenylalanine or tryptophan. D genes are given only for firm matches. Clone size is not always given. Where it is, it says once, few, many or a class for expanded clones.

TRBV13	16	-	TRBJ2-7	TRBD1	TGTGCCAGCAAAGAGGGCGGGACAGGGGGAATTTACGAGCAGTACTTC	CASKEGGTGGIYEQYF
TRBV30	13	-	TRBJ1-5	-	TGTGCCTGGAGTCCCCAGACTGATCAGCCCCAGCATTTT	CAWSPQTDQPQHF
TRBV7-2	13	-	TRBJ1-1	-	TGTGCCAGCAGCTTTTCAGAGAACACTGAAGCTTTCTTT	CASSFSENTEAFF
TRBV15	15	once	TRBJ1-4	-	TGTGCCACCAGCAGAGATGCCACAGTCTCCGAAAAACTGTTTTTT	CATSRDATVSEKLFF
TRBV2	14	-	TRBJ2-3	-	TGTGCCAGCAGTGAAACCCAGGGGACAGATACGCAGTATTTT	CASSETQGTDTQYF
TRBV6-5	14	-	TRBJ1-2	TRBD1	TGTGCCAGCAGTTCCGGCCGGACAGGGAGTGGCTACACCTTC	CASSSGRTGSGYTF
TRBV5-8	16	-	TRBJ2-5	-	TGTGCCAGCAGCAGCCAGCGGGTCGGCTTGGGGGAGACCCAGTACTTC	CASSSQRVGLGETQYF
TRBV11-2	15	-	TRBJ2-2	-	TGTGCCAGCAGCCCTCGACAGAGGAACACCGGGGAGCTGTTTTTT	CASSPRQRNTGELFF
TRBV4-1	14	-	TRBJ2-3	-	TGCGCCAGCGGTCGATCACGAGGATCAGATACGCAGTATTTT	CASGRSRGSDTQYF
TRBV5-4	15	-	TRBJ2-1	-	TGTGCCAGCAGCCGCGGGGACAGCTCCTACAATGAGCAGTTCTTC	CASSRGDSSYNEQFF
TRBV1	12	-	TRBJ2-1	-	TGCACCCTAGCGGAGGAGAGGAATGAGCAGTTCTTC	CTLAEERNEQFF
TRBV28	15	-	TRBJ2-4	-	TGTGCCAGCAGTTTGGGACAAATAGCCAAAAACATTCAGTACTTC	CASSLGQIAKNIQYF
TRBV6-6	14	-	TRBJ2-3	-	TGTGCCAGCACCAAGGGGGGGGCCGCAGATACGCAGTATTTT	CASTKGGAADTQYF
TRBV5-5	15	-	TRBJ1-2	-	TGTGCCAGCAGCTCGTCCGGAGGCCTCACCTATGGCTACACCTTC	CASSSSGGLTYGYTF
TRBV5-1	17	few	TRBJ2-7	TRBD2	TGCGCCAGCACCCTTGGAATAGTGGGTAGCGGGGTCTACGAGCAGTACTTC	CASTLGIVGSGVYEQYF
TRBV7-8	20	-	TRBJ1-6	-	TGTGCCAGCAGCTTAGCGTCGCGGTCGGCAGCGCGCTTCTATAATTCACCCCTCCACTTT	CASSLASRSAARFYNSPLHF
TRBV9	15	-	TRBJ2-7	TRBD2	TGTGCCAGCAGCTCCTCCTTGGCGGGAGTTTACGAGCAGTACTTC	CASSSSLAGVYEQYF
TRBV6-1	15	-	TRBJ1-1	TRBD1	TGTGCCAGCAGTGAAGCGCTTCGGGACAGGGGTGAAGCTTTCTTT	CASSEALRDRGEAFF
TRBV19	13	-	TRBJ2-5	-	TGTGCCAGTAGTGCGATCGCGGCGGAGACCCAGTACTTC	CASSAIAAETQYF
TRBV6-1	14	-	TRBJ2-3	-	TGTGCCGAGGGGGCGGGGCCAAGCACAGATACGCAGTATTTT	CAEGAGPSTDTQYF
TRBV4-2	21	-	TRBJ2-1	TRBD2	TGTGCCAGCAGCCAAGAGGCCGGGACTAGCGGGAGGCTGCGGGTCTACAATGAGCAGTTCTTC	CASSQEAGTSGRLRVYNEQFF
TRBV27	15	-	TRBJ1-2	TRBD1	TGTGCCAGCAGTTCAAAACAGGGGGGTAGCTATGGCTACACCTTC	CASSSKQGGSYGYTF